Listed below are T cell receptor beta chains from one sample, sequenced in a study of OX40 agonist ivuxolimab in advanced cancers. Profiling relied on immunoSEQ multiplex PCR, and the TCRdb table lists in-frame clones only, not all of them. Of under 95,000 clones detected, roughly 84% appear once; the ten largest clones hold around 2.9%. Material: CD4+ or CD8+ T cells sorted from blood, obtained in a trial of the OX40 agonist ivuxolimab. Receptors were obtained from an adult with an advanced solid tumor such as melanoma, head and neck, liver or kidney cancer. The conserved cysteine and the conserved F or W are not part of the CDR3 here.

TRBV7-6 | ASSLRTDSYEQY
TRBV2 | ASSERGGREKLF
TRBV2 | ASMGRYSTGELF
TRBV7-9 | ASSRQGGSPTEAF
TRBV5-1 | ASSLALTGDTEAF
TRBV9 | ASSVAGSGVSGNTIY
TRBV9 | ASSVDEGQDPILNTQY
TRBV9 | ASSVGGLNEKLF
TRBV11-2 | ASSLGGPVSYEQY
TRBV6-5 | ASSYTTRQNYGYT
TRBV6-5 | ASGRGVLSEQY
TRBV7-2 | ASSFTSGGNMNTQY
TRBV28 | ASSFSRGGGYT
TRBV11-2 | ASSLDGSAYGYT
TRBV23-1 | ASSQSNRGNVSSYGYT
TRBV5-1 | ASSPEGGTNTGELF
TRBV13 | ASSFVTGGNTIY
TRBV2 | ASSESWAGSYGYT
TRBV4-3 | ASSQDWDSNQPQH
TRBV4-3 | ASSQGPAGGSSYEQY
TRBV7-2 | ASSPRGETQY
TRBV7-2 | ASRLLPVGTEAF
TRBV11-2 | ASSLEFRDEQF
TRBV5-1 | ASSLEGGPWGEAF
TRBV6-5 | ASSIGQGGQETQY
TRBV19 | ASSGGSSYNEQF
TRBV5-1 | ASSTGQGDEKLF
TRBV28 | ASSLEQYGYT
TRBV6-6 | ASWVASRPEQY
TRBV7-3 | ASSRTGGTSGGTRRF
TRBV5-5 | ASIPPGQYNSPLH
TRBV10-3 | AISEGRPGFYNEQF
TRBV19 | ASSANFRDRGLGSPLH
TRBV10-3 | AISGGAGQEGYT
TRBV28 | ATQGDRGSGNTIY
TRBV29-1 | SVDGGAREQY
TRBV5-1 | ASSFTSSGGSTDTQY
TRBV30 | AWSARGGSSPLH
TRBV30 | AWMGQGFYGYT
TRBV5-1 | ASSGGSSYNEQF
TRBV5-4 | ASSLGGTGNYGYT
TRBV7-2 | ASSPIGLNTGELF
TRBV9 | ASSVRAQNNEQF
TRBV6-1 | ASITTGTSYEQY
TRBV7-2 | ASSLMGMGNQPQH
TRBV9 | ASSLMNTEAF
TRBV9 | ASSVGRSHTEAF
TRBV23-1 | ASSQSGVYEQY
TRBV7-2 | ASSGRDRNGTGELF
TRBV7-7 | ASSRGTGVGTDTQY
TRBV9 | ASSVGEVRSGELF
TRBV7-6 | ASRPAPGQGASEAF
TRBV11-2 | ASSLAFGNSPLH
TRBV6-5 | ASSRTGEAYEQY
TRBV7-3 | ASSQLAGAKETQY